This T cell receptor beta chain was sequenced in a study of cytotoxic CD8 clonotypes in ibrutinib-treated CLL. Using immunoSEQ multiplex PCR, the repertoire was profiled, and TCRdb retains in-frame clones only, with some absent. The sample yields fewer than 45,000 clones, 71% seen once. The CDR3 has 13 amino acids. V shed 6 bases and J 6 bases; nucleotides not matched to a gene: 8. Germline CDR1 and CDR2: MNHNS and SASEGT. The sample consisted of PBMCs, taken at disease progression, from a patient treated with ibrutinib. This sequence originates from a human donor with chronic lymphocytic leukemia. This sequence joins TRBV6-1 and TRBJ2-7; 7 bases map to TRBD1. CDR3: CASRTTGIREQYF. The CDR3 DNA follows: TGTGCCAGCAGGACGACAGGGATCCGCGAGCAGTACTTC.